A selection of T cell receptor beta chains follows, all from one sample in a study of T cells in Graves' hyperthyroidism and ophthalmopathy. TCRdb used MiXCR to reprocess the multiplex PCR reads, holding one entry per CDR3 protein. The data hold some 620,000 distinct CDR3 sequences, with around 16% observed a single time. The specimen sequenced was blood. The source of these receptors is a woman aged 25 to 39 with Graves' hyperthyroidism. Each CDR3 is given with its conserved first and last residue. Each record gives: J gene, D gene, V gene, clone size, CDR3 DNA, CDR3 protein. A D gene is named only where the DNA matches it firmly. Rows may omit the clone size; those that give it use once, few, many or a size class.

>TRBJ2-3|-|TRBV5-1|many
TGCGCCAGCAGCTCTCCCCCTTTAGATACGCAGTATTTT
CASSSPPLDTQYF
>TRBJ2-1|TRBD2|TRBV5-4|-
TGTGCCAGCAGCCGGAGGGACGGGTGGGAGCTAGCGGGAGGGCCGGATGAGCAGTTCTTC
CASSRRDGWELAGGPDEQFF
>TRBJ2-1|-|TRBV20-1|few
TGCAGTGCTAGAGACCCCCGACAGAACAATGAGCAGTTCTTC
CSARDPRQNNEQFF
>TRBJ2-7|-|TRBV12-3/TRBV12-4|many
TGTGCCAGCAGTTTCGGCGGCGAGCAGTACTTC
CASSFGGEQYF
>TRBJ2-7|TRBD1|TRBV12-5|many
TGTGCTAGTGGTTTGGTTGGGACAGGGGTAGGCGAGCAGTACTTC
CASGLVGTGVGEQYF
>TRBJ1-1|-|TRBV10-3|few
TGTGCCATCAGGGAGACAGTGAACACTGAAGCTTTCTTT
CAIRETVNTEAFF
>TRBJ1-6|TRBD1|TRBV28|many
TGTGCCAGCAGTTACCTTGGGACAGGGAGTTCACCCCTCCACTTT
CASSYLGTGSSPLHF
>TRBJ1-2|-|TRBV28|many
TGTGCCAGCAGTTTAGTCCAACAGCATACATTCTATGGCTACACCTTC
CASSLVQQHTFYGYTF
>TRBJ2-1|TRBD2|TRBV15|many
TGTGCCACCAGCAGAAGGACTAGCGGGAGTATGGATGAGCAGTTCTTC
CATSRRTSGSMDEQFF
>TRBJ1-1|TRBD1|TRBV18|-
TGTGCCAGCTGGACAGGTCGGACAATGAACACTGAAGCTTTCTTT
CASWTGRTMNTEAFF
>TRBJ2-3|-|TRBV19|few
TGTGCCAGTGGCACCCAGGGGGGTACGCAGTATTTT
CASGTQGGTQYF
>TRBJ2-7|-|TRBV30|many
TGTGCCTGGAGTGTAGCCCCGGTCAAGCAGTACTTC
CAWSVAPVKQYF
>TRBJ2-7|-|TRBV5-5|many
TGTGCCAGCAGCGAAAGCCTTTACGAGCAGTACTTC
CASSESLYEQYF
>TRBJ2-1|TRBD2|TRBV29-1|many
TGCAGCGTTTGGGGACTAAGTCAGAAATACAATGAGCAGTTCTTC
CSVWGLSQKYNEQFF
>TRBJ1-5|-|TRBV28|-
TGTGCCAGCGGAGAGTGGGGAATTAGCAATCAGCCCCAGCATTTT
CASGEWGISNQPQHF
>TRBJ2-1|-|TRBV24-1|-
TGTGCCACCAGTGACCCCCAGAGGGCTGATGAGCAGTTCTTC
CATSDPQRADEQFF
>TRBJ1-4|TRBD1|TRBV28|many
TGTGCCAGCAGCCCCGGGACAGGGGCTGAAAAACTGTTTTTT
CASSPGTGAEKLFF
>TRBJ2-5|TRBD2|TRBV7-3|-
TGTGCCAGCAGCCGATCTCCGAGGTCTAGCGGGAGAGGAGAGACCCAGTACTTC
CASSRSPRSSGRGETQYF
>TRBJ2-7|-|TRBV6-1|-
TGTGCCAGCAGCGAACAGTCAGGGAGCTCCTACGAGCAGTACTTC
CASSEQSGSSYEQYF
>TRBJ1-2|-|TRBV7-2|-
TGTGCCAGCAGCCAAGGGTCAGGGTCCCCTGCTATTGGCTACACCTTC
CASSQGSGSPAIGYTF